The clone carrying this TCR beta chain was detected ten times or more. Sample time point: patch test 1, 2 weeks after DPC sensitization. Treatment specified: therapeutic diphenylcyclopropenone sensitization with weekly scalp DPC. Patch tests were applied only after blood draws. Someone pulled total RNA out of unfractionated whole blood. The study's library attached unique molecular identifiers to single cDNA molecules. From the RACE reads, TCRdb called clonotypes with MiXCR, one entry per CDR3 protein. The sample has about 56,000 distinct CDR3 sequences, around 9.3% seen once. These data originate in a study of human T cells and chemical hapten exposure. Looking at the study overall: From small differences in pooled library volume came most of the variation in per-sample TCR yields.

CDR1 is SQVTM, CDR2 ANQGSEA, per germline. The V gene lost 6 bases and the J gene lost 3 bases, with 11 bases spanning the gap. The CDR3 sequence is 12 residues long. The chain employs TRBV29-1 and TRBJ1-1; a weak D match, TRBD1 (5 bases). The material sequenced was whole blood, taken in connection with sensitization to the hapten diphenylcyclopropenone (DPC). This TCR was sampled from a woman aged 40 to 50 with alopecia areata. Some clones in this sample may be carry-over from other donors' samples. The CDR3 region has the DNA TGCAGCGTGTTTGGGGCCGACACTGAAGCTTTCTTT. It translates to CSVFGADTEAFF.